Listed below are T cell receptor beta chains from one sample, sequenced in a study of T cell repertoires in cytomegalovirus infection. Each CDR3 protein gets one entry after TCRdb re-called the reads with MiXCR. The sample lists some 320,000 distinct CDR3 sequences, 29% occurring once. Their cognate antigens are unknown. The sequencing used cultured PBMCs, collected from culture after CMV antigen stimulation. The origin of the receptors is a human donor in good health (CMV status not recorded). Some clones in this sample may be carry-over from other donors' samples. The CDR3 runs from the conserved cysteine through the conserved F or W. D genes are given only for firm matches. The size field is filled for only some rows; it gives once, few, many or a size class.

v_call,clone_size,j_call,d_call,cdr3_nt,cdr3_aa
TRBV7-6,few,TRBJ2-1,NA,TGTGCCAGCAGCTTTTCAGGGGCCGACTCCTACAATGAGCAGTTCTTC,CASSFSGADSYNEQFF
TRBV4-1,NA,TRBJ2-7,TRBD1,TGCGCCAGCAGAAGAGACAGGGGGGACGAGCAGTACTTC,CASRRDRGDEQYF
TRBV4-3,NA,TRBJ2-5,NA,TGCGCCAGCAGCCAAGGAAAGGGGGGACTGCAAGAGACCCAGTACTTC,CASSQGKGGLQETQYF
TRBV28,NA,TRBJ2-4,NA,TGTGCCAGCAGTCCCGGAAATTTAGCCAAAAACATTCAGTACTTC,CASSPGNLAKNIQYF
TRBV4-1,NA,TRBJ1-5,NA,TGCGCCAGCAGCCAAGAGGGGGCCCGGTTTCAGCCCCAGCATTTT,CASSQEGARFQPQHF
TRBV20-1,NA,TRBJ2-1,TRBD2,TGCAGTGCTTACGGGACTAGCGGGGCCAGCTCCTACAATGAGCAGTTCTTC,CSAYGTSGASSYNEQFF
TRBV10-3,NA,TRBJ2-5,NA,TGTGCCATCAGGGGGACCCAAGAGACCCAGTACTTC,CAIRGTQETQYF
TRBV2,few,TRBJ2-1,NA,TGTGCCAGCACCCCTCGGGTGCAGAGCTCCTACAATGAGCAGTTCTTC,CASTPRVQSSYNEQFF
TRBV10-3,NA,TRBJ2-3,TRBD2,TGTGCCATCAGTGAGTCAAGCCTAGCGGGGGGAGAGGGCACGCAGTATTTT,CAISESSLAGGEGTQYF
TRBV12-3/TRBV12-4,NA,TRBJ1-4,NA,TGTGCCAGCAGTCCCGGGGGAGGGGGGGAAAATGAAAAACTGTTTTTT,CASSPGGGGENEKLFF
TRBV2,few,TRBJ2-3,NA,TGTGCCAGCAGTCGGGGGACAGCGAGCACAGATACGCAGTATTTT,CASSRGTASTDTQYF
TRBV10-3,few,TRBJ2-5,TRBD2,TGTGCCATCAGTGAGTCGGGACTAGACGTGGAGACCCAGTACTTC,CAISESGLDVETQYF
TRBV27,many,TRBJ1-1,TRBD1,TGTGCCAGCAGCCTAACGGGACAGGGTACGAGAGCTTTCTTT,CASSLTGQGTRAFF
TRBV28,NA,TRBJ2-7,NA,TGTGCCAGCAGTGAGGTCCCTTGGGAGCAGTACTTC,CASSEVPWEQYF
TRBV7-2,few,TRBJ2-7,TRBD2,TGTGCCAGCAGCCCGACTAGCGGGAGCGGGCAGTACTTC,CASSPTSGSGQYF
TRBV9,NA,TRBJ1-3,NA,TGTGCCAGCAGCGCGGGACCGAACTCTGGAAACACCATATATTTT,CASSAGPNSGNTIYF
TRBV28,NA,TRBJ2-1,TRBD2,TGTGCCAGCAGTTCCTTCGGACTAGCGGTGTTATACAATGAGCAGTTCTTC,CASSSFGLAVLYNEQFF
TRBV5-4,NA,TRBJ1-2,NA,TGTGCCAGCAGTGGAGTGTTGCGTCCAGACAGTCAAGACGGCTACACCTTC,CASSGVLRPDSQDGYTF
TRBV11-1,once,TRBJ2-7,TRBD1,TGTGCCAGCAGCTCACCTTCCGGGACAGCTTCCTACGAGCAGTACTTC,CASSSPSGTASYEQYF
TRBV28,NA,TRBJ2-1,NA,TGTGCCAGCAGTTTCGGGACGCAGGGAGAGCAGTTCTTC,CASSFGTQGEQFF